What follows is one T cell receptor beta chain and its context. The target antigen is unknown. This entry comes from a study of monozygotic twins with cystic fibrosis. Profiled with immunoSEQ multiplex PCR; TCRdb holds only in-frame clones, not every one. The table includes around 30,000 clones, approximately 80% detected once. Per germline, CDR1 SEHNR and CDR2 FQNEAQ (reference sequence). V dropped 5 bases and J dropped 4; count of bases not matched to a gene: 17. CDR3 length: 19 residues. Study-level results: Monozygotic CF twin pairs shared significantly more nucleotide-identical clonotypes than unrelated CF individuals did. The repertoire was suggested to be naive-dominated, clonality median about 0.0095. Co-twins had the most similar V usage for 13 of 16 pairs, J for 8.

The chain combines TRBV7-9 with TRBJ1-2; TRBD1 matches 12 bases. The specimen sequenced was blood. The TCR comes from a girl aged 2 to 9 with cystic fibrosis. CDR3 nucleotides: TGTGCCAGCAGCACGAGACGTGCGGGACAGGGGGCCTCTGGCTATGGCTACACCTTC. This gives the protein CASSTRRAGQGASGYGYTF.